Each of the 30 T cell receptor beta chains below was sequenced from the same sample in a study of CD8+ T cells in alopecia areata listed by TCRdb under 2018. Libraries were constructed by the immunoSEQ multiplex PCR assay. RNA was extracted from all samples and reverse transcribed into cDNA as template for TCR sequencing. TCRdb retrieved this table from immuneACCESS and kept in-frame rearrangements only. Not all clones are present; in checked studies, unresolved V genes account for under half, and no reason is known for the remainder. The table for this sample lists fewer than 7,500 clones, none of them counted only once. The top ten clonotypes cover about 30% of the sample. Pooled mouse cutaneous lymph node cells were stained for CD4, CD8alpha, NKG2D, NKG2ACE and other markers, then sorted on a BD Influx. Material: CD8+ T cells sorted from a lymph node. These receptor sequences come from a C3H/HeJ mouse with alopecia areata. Regarding MHC type, mice of this strain are H2-k.

This clone turned up a few times. These gene names are mouse names. With the read ending 4 residues before the CDR3 end, the germline J gene is used to fill in that end. The J gene is TRBJ2-2, the V gene TRBV19, with D perhaps matching TRBD2 (6 bases). The CDR3 has 15 residues. The V gene's germline CDR1 is FNHDT and CDR2 SITEND (reference sequence). V was cut by 4 bases and J by 0 bases, with 10 bases left in between. The CDR3 bases that were read are TGTGCCAGCAGTCTAGGGACTTCAAACACCGGG. It is translated as CASSLGTSNTG. The whole CDR3 is CASSLGTSNTGQLYF.

This clone came up many times. These gene names are mouse names. Read coverage stops 4 residues before the CDR3 terminus; the germline J gene supplies the remainder. The chain carries TRBV13-1 and TRBJ2-1, with 10 positions matching TRBD2. This CDR3 is 15 amino acids long. The germline V gene encodes CDR1 NSHNY and CDR2 SYGAGN. V was pared by 4 bases and J by 1 base, with 2 bases of the junction left unmatched. This chain's CDR3 is CASSSTGGNYAEQFF. CDR3 DNA (partial): TGTGCCAGCAGTTCGACTGGGGGGAACTATGCT.

This clone was seen many times. Gene names and germline match the mouse. The read falls 4 residues short of the CDR3 end, and the missing part is taken from the germline J gene. V usage is TRBV12-2 and J usage is TRBJ2-4; 7 positions agree with TRBD2. The CDR3 has 13 amino acids. The germline V gene encodes CDR1 SGHLS and CDR2 HYDKME. The CDR3 region is CASSLLGENTLYF. The covered CDR3 bases are TGTGCCAGCTCTCTCCTGGGGGAAAAC. Drawing the rest from reference TRBV12-2 and TRBJ2-4, the complete variable domain is NSGVVQSPRYIIKGKGERSILKCIPISGHLSVAWYQQTQGQELKFFIQHYDKMERDKGNLPSRFSVQQFDDYHSEMNMSALELEDSAVYFCASSLLGENTLYFGAGTRLSVL.

In its sample, this clone was seen many times. Genes and germline come from the mouse. The covered CDR3 bases are TGTGCCAGCAGTTGGACTGGGACTAGTCAAAAC. This codes for CASSWTGTSQN. The CDR3 reads in full as CASSWTGTSQNTLYF. The chain joins TRBV13-3 to TRBJ2-4, with TRBD2 matching over 8 bases. The read is 4 residues too short to cover the CDR3 end, so that end is filled in from the germline J gene. Germline V CDR1 and CDR2: NNHDY, SYVADS. The CDR3 extends over 15 amino acids. The V segment lost 4 bases and the J segment 0 bases; nucleotides outside the gene matches: 4.

Comment on this clone: The germline and genes are mouse ones. The read gets to within 4 residues of the CDR3 end, and the germline J gene fills in the rest. This specimen includes other DNA sequences encoding the same CDR3. This chain connects TRBV13-2 to TRBJ2-2; 12 bases align to TRBD2. The CDR3 is 15 residues long. CDR1 and CDR2 from the germline V gene are NNHNN and SYGAGS (reference sequence). Trimming at V came to 5 bases and at J to 2 bases, leaving 1 base not matched to a gene. CDR3 in amino acids: CASGGTGGNTGQLYF. The sequenced part of the CDR3 DNA is TGTGCCAGCGGGGGGACTGGGGGGAACACCGGG.

This clone was seen more than once but under ten times. The genes and germline here are from mouse. The CDR3 DNA, read in part, is TGTGCCAGCAGTATGACAGGGGGCGCCGGG. This codes for CASSMTGGAG. The CDR3 as a whole reads CASSMTGGAGQLYF. The V call is TRBV19, the J call TRBJ2-2; TRBD1 matches 10 bases. The read stops 4 residues short of the end of the CDR3; the missing end is completed from the germline J gene. Germline V gene lookup returns CDR1 FNHDT and CDR2 SITEND (reference sequence). Unmatched junction bases numbered 1, after V lost 2 bases and J lost 6 bases. The CDR3 loop spans 14 amino acids. The full variable domain, rest sourced from reference TRBV19 and TRBJ2-2, is GGIITQTPKFLIGQEGQKLTLKCQQNFNHDTMYWYRQDSGKGLRLIYYSITENDLQKGDLSEGYDASREKKSSFSLTVTSAQKNEMAVFLCASSMTGGAGQLYFGEGSKLTVL.

Ten or more counts support this clone. Mouse germline and gene names are used. The read is 4 residues too short to cover the CDR3 end, so that end is filled in from the germline J gene. The V and J genes are TRBV13-3 and TRBJ1-1, with 7 bases lining up with TRBD1. This CDR3 is built from 14 residues. Trimming cost V 2 bases and J 3 bases; bases outside gene matches: 4. CDR1 and CDR2 from the germline V gene are NNHDY and SYVADS. CDR3 DNA, as far as it was read: TGTGCCAGCAGTGACACAGGGGTAGACACA. It specifies CASSDTGVDT. The full CDR3 protein is CASSDTGVDTEVFF.

Many counts were recorded for this clone. The germline and genes are mouse ones. The read ends 4 residues before the CDR3 terminus; that terminus is restored from the germline J gene. The V call is TRBV16, the J call TRBJ2-1; 8 bases are a match to TRBD1. Per the germline V gene, CDR1 is SGHSA and CDR2 is FRNQAP. CDR3 size: 13 residues. The part of the CDR3 DNA that was read is TGTGCAAGCAGCTTAGGACAGGGGGCT. Encoded protein: CASSLGQGA. The full CDR3 protein is CASSLGQGAEQFF.

At least ten counts were recorded for this clone. Any gene name here is a mouse gene name. The part of the CDR3 DNA that was read is TGTGCCAGCACCGGACAGAACCAAGAC. This gives the protein CASTGQNQD. The CDR3 reads in full as CASTGQNQDTQYF. The chain couples TRBV13-3 to TRBJ2-5; tentatively, D is TRBD1 (6 bases). The missing CDR3 end, 4 residues past where the read stops, is filled in from the germline J gene. Trimming removed 6 bases from V and 0 bases from J, with 8 bases in between. The CDR3 runs to 13 residues. The V gene's germline CDR1 is NNHDY and CDR2 SYVADS. The whole variable domain, remainder taken from reference TRBV13-3 and TRBJ2-5, is EAAVTQSPRSKVAVTGGKVTLSCHQTNNHDYMYWYRQDTGHGLRLIHYSYVADSTEKGDIPDGYKASRPSQENFSLILELASLSQTAVYFCASTGQNQDTQYFGPGTRLLVL.

In this sample, this clone turned up many times. Mouse germline and gene names are used. The read ends 4 residues early relative to the CDR3; the germline J gene fills the gap. The chain uses TRBV31 and TRBJ2-3; 8 bases line up with TRBD2. CDR3 length: 15 amino acids. The V and J ends lost 0 bases and 3 bases, in that order; junction bases with no gene match: 5. Looked up from germline, CDR1 is GKSSPN and CDR2 is SITVG. The CDR3 here is CAWSLVWGVAETLYF. The DNA read from the CDR3 is TGTGCCTGGAGTCTAGTCTGGGGGGTCGCAGAA.

This clone was counted a few times. Genes here carry mouse names. Read sequence stops 4 residues before the CDR3 end, and the germline J gene provides the missing end. The chain joins TRBV31 to TRBJ2-7; 10 bases align to TRBD2. The CDR3 is made up of 14 amino acids. The germline V gene has CDR1 GKSSPN and CDR2 SITVG. CDR3 DNA, as far as it was read: TGTGCCTGGAGTCCCGGGACTGGGGAGTAT. As protein: CAWSPGTGEY. The CDR3 in full is CAWSPGTGEYEQYF.

This clone was detected ten times or more. The listed genes are named as in mouse. Incomplete CDR3 DNA: TGTGCCAGCGGTGAGAGACACATCCCCGGG. Its translation is CASGERHIPG. The full CDR3 protein is CASGERHIPGQLYF. This chain uses TRBV13-2 with TRBJ2-2; D is unclear. The read halts 4 residues ahead of the CDR3 end, with the missing end drawn from the germline J gene. This CDR3 is built from 14 residues. Deletions cut 2 bases from V and 6 bases from J, with 11 bases between. Germline CDR1 reads NNHNN; CDR2 reads SYGAGS (reference sequence).

This clone occurred many times. The gene names here belong to mouse. The part of the CDR3 DNA that was read is TGTGCCAGCTCTCTCCCGGGACAGACAAACTCC. Its translation: CASSLPGQTNS. In full, the CDR3 is CASSLPGQTNSDYTF. The V and J genes are TRBV12-1 and TRBJ1-2, with TRBD1 matching 7 bases. Coverage ceases 4 residues before the CDR3 finishes, and the germline J gene fills in the end. The CDR3 runs 15 residues. Per the germline V gene, CDR1 is SGHSN and CDR2 is HYEKVE. V was clipped by 0 bases and J by 0 bases; unmatched bases: 3. The full variable domain, its missing parts supplied by reference TRBV12-1 and TRBJ1-2, is DSGVVQSPRHIIKEKGGRSVLTCIPISGHSNVVWYQQTLGKELKFLIQHYEKVERDKGFLPSRFSVQQFDDYHSEMNMSALELEDSAMYFCASSLPGQTNSDYTFGSGTRLLVI.

This clone is classed as medium-sized (0.01 to 0.1%). Gene names refer to mouse genes. The missing CDR3 end, 4 residues past where the read stops, is filled in from the germline J gene. The chain has TRBV14 and TRBJ2-1; tentatively, D is TRBD1 (6 bases). V was clipped by 5 bases and J by 6 bases, with 6 bases between them. The CDR3 loop spans 11 amino acids. The germline CDR1 and CDR2 sequences are SGHDT and FRDEAV. CDR3 amino acids: CASRQGAEQFF. CDR3 bases read: TGTGCCAGCAGACAGGGTGCT.

Comments on this clone: The genes are named according to mouse. The CDR3 end is not reached by the read, which stops 4 residues before it; the germline J gene fills it in. The chain carries TRBV14 and TRBJ2-7; D is perhaps TRBD2 (6 bases). From germline, CDR1 is SGHDT and CDR2 FRDEAV. Between the trimmed V and J ends, which lost 1 base and 1 base, there was a span of 9 bases. CDR3 length: 14 amino acids. CDR3 bases read: TGTGCCAGCAGTTTCGGGGGGAGGTCCTAT. It is translated as CASSFGGRSY. The entire CDR3 protein is CASSFGGRSYEQYF.

This clone has a count of ten or more. Gene names and germline match the mouse. Coverage ceases 4 residues before the CDR3 finishes, and the germline J gene fills in the end. The same CDR3 is also encoded by other DNA sequences in this sample. The chain employs TRBV1 and TRBJ2-3; 8 bases match TRBD1. With 0 bases clipped from V and 1 base from J, the junction kept 3 bases outside the gene matches. Germline CDR1 is NSQYPW and CDR2 is LRSPGD (reference sequence). The CDR3 loop spans 16 amino acids. The sequenced CDR3 bases are TGCACCTGCAGTGCAGATCTGGGACAGGGTGCAGAA. Translating gives CTCSADLGQGAE. The CDR3 as a whole reads CTCSADLGQGAETLYF.

On this clone itself: Any gene name here is a mouse gene name. The read falls 4 residues short of the CDR3 end, and the missing part is taken from the germline J gene. V gene TRBV19 combines with J gene TRBJ2-4; TRBD1 aligns across 9 bases. CDR3 length: 14 amino acids. CDR1 is FNHDT, CDR2 SITEND, per germline (reference sequence). The DNA read from the CDR3 is TGTGCCAGCAGTATAGTGGGACAGGGAAAC. This gives the protein CASSIVGQGN. The full CDR3 is CASSIVGQGNTLYF. Using reference TRBV19 and TRBJ2-4 for the parts outside the CDR3, the full variable domain is GGIITQTPKFLIGQEGQKLTLKCQQNFNHDTMYWYRQDSGKGLRLIYYSITENDLQKGDLSEGYDASREKKSSFSLTVTSAQKNEMAVFLCASSIVGQGNTLYFGAGTRLSVL.

At least ten counts were recorded for this clone. Genes and germline are mouse. The CDR3 end lies 4 residues beyond the end of the read and is filled in from the germline J gene. V gene TRBV12-1 combines with J gene TRBJ1-2; weak D call: TRBD1 (6 bases). The CDR3 spans 14 residues. Trimming stripped 0 bases from V and 4 bases from J, with 11 bases between. Germline V gene lookup returns CDR1 SGHSN and CDR2 HYEKVE. The CDR3 protein is CASSLGGQGSDYTF. The CDR3 DNA, read in part, is TGTGCCAGCTCTCTCGGGGGGCAGGGCTCC. Full variable domain (missing parts from reference TRBV12-1 and TRBJ1-2): DSGVVQSPRHIIKEKGGRSVLTCIPISGHSNVVWYQQTLGKELKFLIQHYEKVERDKGFLPSRFSVQQFDDYHSEMNMSALELEDSAMYFCASSLGGQGSDYTFGSGTRLLVI.

This clone was observed a handful of times. Gene names are the mouse ones. The CDR3 goes on 4 residues after the read ends, and that part is filled in from the germline J gene. At the DNA level, this CDR3 is encoded by other sequences in the same sample as well. The chain employs TRBV19 and TRBJ2-7; 10 nucleotides match TRBD2. The CDR3 is 14 amino acids. Germline assignment: CDR1 FNHDT and CDR2 SITEND (reference sequence). CDR3 DNA, as far as it was read: TGTGCCAGCAGTATAAGGGACTGGGGTTAT. Its translation: CASSIRDWGY. The whole CDR3 is CASSIRDWGYEQYF. The full variable domain, completed using reference TRBV19 and TRBJ2-7, is GGIITQTPKFLIGQEGQKLTLKCQQNFNHDTMYWYRQDSGKGLRLIYYSITENDLQKGDLSEGYDASREKKSSFSLTVTSAQKNEMAVFLCASSIRDWGYEQYFGPGTRLTVL.

Turning to this clone: Gene names are the mouse ones. The CDR3 goes on 4 residues after the read ends, and that part is filled in from the germline J gene. The J gene is TRBJ2-5, the V gene TRBV13-2; 10 bases line up with TRBD2. The CDR3 is 15 amino acids. V lost 3 bases and J lost 0; bases outside the gene matches: 1. Germline lookup yields CDR1 NNHNN and CDR2 SYGAGS (reference sequence). The sequenced CDR3 bases are TGTGCCAGCGGTGGACTGGGGGGTAACCAAGAC. Amino acids: CASGGLGGNQD. The full CDR3 protein is CASGGLGGNQDTQYF.

This clone was counted only a few times. Any gene name here is a mouse gene name. The CDR3 sequence: CASGDAGGSDYTF. CDR3 DNA (partial): TGTGCCAGCGGTGATGCAGGGGGCTCC. This chain links TRBV13-2 with TRBJ1-2, with 7 bases that match TRBD1. The read terminates 4 residues before the CDR3 end, so the remaining end is supplied by the germline J gene. V lost 0 bases, J lost 4 bases, and 0 bases stayed unmatched. The CDR3 runs to 13 residues. The germline CDR1 and CDR2 sequences are NNHNN and SYGAGS (reference sequence).

In its sample, this clone was seen many times. All gene names here are mouse names. From the germline J gene comes the end of the CDR3, since the read stops 4 residues before it. The V gene is TRBV5, the J gene TRBJ2-7; 10 bases map to TRBD2. V lost 2 bases to trimming and J lost 0 bases; unmatched junction nucleotides: 1. Germline loops: CDR1 LGHNA, CDR2 YNLKQL (reference sequence). The CDR3 has 15 residues. The DNA read from the CDR3 is TGTGCCAGCAGCCAACTGGGGGGGCGCTCCTAT. As protein: CASSQLGGRSY. The entire CDR3 reads CASSQLGGRSYEQYF.

Comments on this clone: The germline and genes are mouse ones. The sequenced CDR3 bases are TGTGCCTGGAGTCCGGGACAGGCAAACACCGGG. Translating gives CAWSPGQANTG. The full CDR3 reads CAWSPGQANTGQLYF. The rearrangement uses TRBV31 and TRBJ2-2, with 8 bases matching TRBD1. The CDR3 end falls 4 residues outside the read, so it is completed with the germline J gene. Trimming took 1 base from V and 0 from J; bases not matched to a gene: 1. The CDR3 is 15 residues long. Germline CDR1 and CDR2: GKSSPN and SITVG.

This clone was counted ten times or more. Gene names are the mouse ones. The read stops 4 residues short of the end of the CDR3; the missing end is completed from the germline J gene. V is TRBV14 and J is TRBJ2-4; D may be TRBD1 (5 bases). The germline gives CDR1 SGHDT, CDR2 FRDEAV. CDR3 length equals 14 residues. The V end was cut by 5 bases, the J end by 0 bases, with 10 bases between. CDR3 DNA (partial): TGTGCCAGCAGCCGGACAATTAGTCAAAAC. This codes for CASSRTISQN. The CDR3 as a whole reads CASSRTISQNTLYF.

This clone was counted a few times. Gene names are the mouse ones. The read gets to within 4 residues of the CDR3 end, and the germline J gene fills in the rest. The J gene is TRBJ2-7, the V gene TRBV5; the D gene is possibly TRBD1 (5 bases). Germline V gives CDR1 LGHNA, CDR2 YNLKQL (reference sequence). CDR3 length equals 13 residues. The covered CDR3 bases are TGTGCCAGCAGCCAAGGGACACCTTAT. Its protein product is CASSQGTPY. The entire CDR3 protein reads CASSQGTPYEQYF.

Worth noting for this clone: The gene names here belong to mouse. The read ends 4 residues early relative to the CDR3; the germline J gene fills the gap. The genes are TRBV13-2 and TRBJ2-1; TRBD2 might be the D (5 bases). V lost 1 base to trimming and J lost 1 base, with 6 bases between them. CDR1 is NNHNN, CDR2 SYGAGS, per germline (reference sequence). This CDR3 contains 14 residues. The DNA read from the CDR3 is TGTGCCAGCGGTGATCTGGGAAACTATGCT. Its protein product is CASGDLGNYA. The entire CDR3 sequence reads CASGDLGNYAEQFF.

This clone has more than one count but fewer than ten. Genes here carry mouse names. The missing CDR3 end, 4 residues past where the read stops, is filled in from the germline J gene. The chain employs TRBV13-2 and TRBJ2-4, with D possibly matching TRBD1 (6 bases). Germline V gene lookup returns CDR1 NNHNN and CDR2 SYGAGS (reference sequence). This CDR3 has 13 residues. The CDR3 DNA, read in part, is TGTGCCAGCGGTGAGAACAGGGAAAAC. The encoded protein is CASGENREN. The whole CDR3 reads CASGENRENTLYF.

This clone counts as medium-sized. Gene labels here are mouse ones. The read stops 4 residues short of the end of the CDR3; the missing end is completed from the germline J gene. The chain uses TRBV3 and TRBJ2-4, with 7 nucleotides matching TRBD1. Germline V CDR1 and CDR2: SNHLY, FYNGKV (reference sequence). V gave up 1 base and J gave up 2 bases; unmatched junction bases: 3. This CDR3 spans 15 amino acids. The CDR3 bases that were read are TGTGCCAGCAGCTTAGACAGGGGTGATCAAAAC. It yields the protein CASSLDRGDQN. The entire CDR3 protein reads CASSLDRGDQNTLYF.

This clone has a count of ten or more. The genes are named according to mouse. The read finishes 4 residues shy of the CDR3 end, and the germline J gene is used to complete it. The chain links TRBV13-3 to TRBJ2-7; weak D call: TRBD1 (6 bases). The CDR3 is made up of 11 amino acids. Germline CDR1 is NNHDY and CDR2 is SYVADS. CDR3 protein: CASGTPYEQYF. The DNA read from the CDR3 is TGTGCCAGCGGGACACCTTAT.

This clone was counted at least ten times. Gene names are the mouse ones. The read ends 3 residues shy of where the CDR3 ends; the end is completed using the germline J gene. The chain is built from TRBV13-3 and TRBJ1-6, with D hard to call. TRBJ1-6 is recorded as an ORF, its role being uncertain. The V end lost 5 bases, the J end lost 5 bases, and 8 bases lay between the germline ends. Germline CDR1 NNHDY, CDR2 SYVADS. This CDR3 spans 13 amino acids. The part of the CDR3 DNA that was read is TGTGCCAGCAGGCAGAAGAATAATTCGCCC. Translating it yields CASRQKNNSP. The full CDR3 protein reads CASRQKNNSPLYF.